This note documents a single TCR beta chain sequence. Its antigen is as yet unknown. Extracted RNA was reverse transcribed, and the resulting cDNA served as sequencing template. The protocol was immunoSEQ multiplex PCR, while the TCRdb copy is restricted to in-frame clones and leaves out a portion. This table has about 140,000 clones, around four fifths appearing once. This sample stems from a study of CD8+ T cells in alopecia areata. Study results and caveats: With tofacitinib ongoing, many expanded lesional clones persisted in both scalp and blood. Scalp specimens additionally yield sequences from normal skin's resident alphabeta T cells.

Treatment of the sample: oral pan-JAK inhibitor, 5-10 mg twice daily. From germline, CDR1 is MNHEY and CDR2 SMNVEV (reference sequence). The V segment lost 6 bases and the J segment 7 bases; nucleotides outside the gene matches: 8. This CDR3 has 16 amino acids. V usage is TRBV27 and J usage is TRBJ2-1; TRBD2 aligns across 14 bases. The sequence was obtained from a human donor with alopecia areata. This specimen consisted of CD8+ T cells sorted from blood, obtained at week 4, from a patient treated with tofacitinib. CDR3 sequence: CASSLTGLAGVNEQFF. CDR3 bases: TGTGCCAGCAGCCTAACGGGACTAGCGGGGGTAAATGAGCAGTTCTTC.